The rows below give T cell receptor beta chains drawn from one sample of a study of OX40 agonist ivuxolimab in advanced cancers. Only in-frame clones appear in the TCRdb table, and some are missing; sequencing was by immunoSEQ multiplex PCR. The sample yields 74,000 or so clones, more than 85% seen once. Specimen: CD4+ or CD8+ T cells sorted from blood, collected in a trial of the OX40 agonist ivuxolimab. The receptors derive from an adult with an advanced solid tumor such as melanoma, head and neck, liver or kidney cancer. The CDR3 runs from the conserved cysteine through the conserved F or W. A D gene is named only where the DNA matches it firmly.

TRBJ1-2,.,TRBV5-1,TGCGCCAGCAGCTTGGATACGGGGGGGAGTAACTATGGCTACACCTTC,CASSLDTGGSNYGYTF
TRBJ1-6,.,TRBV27,TGTGCCAGCAGTTTTGGGGGGGACGGGGGTTCACCCCTCCACTTT,CASSFGGDGGSPLHF
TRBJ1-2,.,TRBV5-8,TGTGCCAGCAGCGGTTTCTATGGCTACACCTTC,CASSGFYGYTF
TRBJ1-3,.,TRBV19,TGTGCCAGTAGTATTAACGGGGGCCCCCTCTCTGGAAACACCATATATTTT,CASSINGGPLSGNTIYF
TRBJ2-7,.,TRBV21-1,TGTGCCAGCAGCAATCCCGGGAGAACCTACGAGCAGTACTTC,CASSNPGRTYEQYF
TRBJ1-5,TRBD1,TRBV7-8,TGTGCCAGCAGCTTAGGTAGACAGGGCCTCAATCAGCCCCAGCATTTT,CASSLGRQGLNQPQHF
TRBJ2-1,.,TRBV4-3,TGCGCCAGCAGCCAAGTGAATGGCAATGAGCAGTTCTTC,CASSQVNGNEQFF
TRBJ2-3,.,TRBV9,TGTGCCAGCAGCGTAGAGGCGACCCGGGGAGATACGCAGTATTTT,CASSVEATRGDTQYF
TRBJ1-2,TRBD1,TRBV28,TGTGCCAGCAGTTTCAGGACAGGGAAGTTAGGCTACACCTTC,CASSFRTGKLGYTF
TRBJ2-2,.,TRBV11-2,TGTGCCAGCTGTGACGGACAGCCGGTATACTCGAACACCGGGGAGCTGTTTTTT,CASCDGQPVYSNTGELFF
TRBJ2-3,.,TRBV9,TGTGCCAGCAGCGTAGGGGTAGAGGCAGTAATCGGGAATTTT,CASSVGVEAVIGNF
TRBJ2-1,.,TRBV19,TGTGCCAGTAGTGCCTATAGCGGACCGGCCTACAATGAGCAGTTCTTC,CASSAYSGPAYNEQFF
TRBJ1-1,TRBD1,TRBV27,TGTGCCAGCAGGACCTTAGGGCGGACAGGGGACACTGAAGCTTTCTTT,CASRTLGRTGDTEAFF
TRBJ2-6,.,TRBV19,TGTGCCAGTAGCAGGGGGGGCTCTGGGGCCAACGTCCTGACTTTC,CASSRGGSGANVLTF
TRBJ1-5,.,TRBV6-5,TGTGCCAGCAGCGACGCCGACAGGAACAATCAGCCCCAGCATTTT,CASSDADRNNQPQHF
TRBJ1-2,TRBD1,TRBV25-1,TGTGCCAGCAGTGCTACGGACAGGGGTGACTATGGCTACACCTTC,CASSATDRGDYGYTF
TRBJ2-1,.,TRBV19,TGTGCCAGTACCGATAGGGGGAACTCCTACAATGAGCAGTTCTTC,CASTDRGNSYNEQFF
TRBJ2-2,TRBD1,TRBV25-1,TGTGCCAGCAGTGAATTAGGGACAGGGACCGGGGAGCTGTTTTTT,CASSELGTGTGELFF
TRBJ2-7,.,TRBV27,TGTGCCAGCAGGGGGTCTTCCTACGAGCAGTACTTC,CASRGSSYEQYF
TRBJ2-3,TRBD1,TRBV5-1,TGCGCCAGCAGCTCGGACAGGCTGAGCACAGATACGCAGTATTTT,CASSSDRLSTDTQYF